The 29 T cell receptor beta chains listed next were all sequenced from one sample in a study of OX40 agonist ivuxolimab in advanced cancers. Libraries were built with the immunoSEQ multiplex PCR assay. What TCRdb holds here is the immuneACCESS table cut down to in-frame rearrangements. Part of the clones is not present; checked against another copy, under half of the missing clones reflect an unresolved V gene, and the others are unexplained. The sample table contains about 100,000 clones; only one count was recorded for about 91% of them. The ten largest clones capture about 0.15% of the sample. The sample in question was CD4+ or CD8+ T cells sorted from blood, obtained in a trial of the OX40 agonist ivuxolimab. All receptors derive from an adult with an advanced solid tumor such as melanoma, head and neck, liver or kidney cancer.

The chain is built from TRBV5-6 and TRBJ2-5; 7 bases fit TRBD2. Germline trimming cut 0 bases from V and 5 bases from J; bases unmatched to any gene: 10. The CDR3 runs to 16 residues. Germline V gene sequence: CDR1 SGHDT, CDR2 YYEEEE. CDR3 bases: TGTGCCAGCAGCTTGGTTCGGGGGGTACCCGGGGAGACCCAGTACTTC. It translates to CASSLVRGVPGETQYF.

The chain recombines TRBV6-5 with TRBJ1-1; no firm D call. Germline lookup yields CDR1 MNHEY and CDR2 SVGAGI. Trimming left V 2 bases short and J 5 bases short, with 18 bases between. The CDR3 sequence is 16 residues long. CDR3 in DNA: TGTGCCAGCAGTTACCGCCAGAACCGAGGGTTAACTGAAGCTTTCTTT. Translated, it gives CASSYRQNRGLTEAFF.

The CDR3 loop is CASAPGTEAFF. The CDR3 DNA reads as TGTGCCAGCGCGCCCGGGACTGAAGCTTTCTTT. V and J are TRBV18 and TRBJ1-1; unclear D gene. Germline V gene data show CDR1 as KGHSH and CDR2 as LQKENI. Trimming removed 8 bases from V and 5 bases from J, with 9 bases in between. This CDR3 is built from 11 residues.

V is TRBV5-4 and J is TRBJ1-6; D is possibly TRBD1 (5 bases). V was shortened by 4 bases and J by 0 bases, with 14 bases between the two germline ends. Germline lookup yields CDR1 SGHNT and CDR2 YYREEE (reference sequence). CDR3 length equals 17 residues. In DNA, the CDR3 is TGTGCCAGCAGCCTGGGGGTCCGTAGCTCCTATAATTCACCCCTCCACTTT. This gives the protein CASSLGVRSSYNSPLHF.

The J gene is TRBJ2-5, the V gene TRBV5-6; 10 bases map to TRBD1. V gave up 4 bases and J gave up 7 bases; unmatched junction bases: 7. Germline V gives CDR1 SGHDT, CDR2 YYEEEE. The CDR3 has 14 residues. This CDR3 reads CASSGDRGRVTQYF. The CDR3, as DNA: TGTGCCAGCAGCGGAGACAGGGGGCGGGTGACCCAGTACTTC.

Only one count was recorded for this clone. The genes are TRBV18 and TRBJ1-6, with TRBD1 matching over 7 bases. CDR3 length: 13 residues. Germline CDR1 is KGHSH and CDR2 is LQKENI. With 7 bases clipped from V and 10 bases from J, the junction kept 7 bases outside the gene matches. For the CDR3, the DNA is TGTGCCAGCTTCGACAGGGTTGGATCACCCCTCCACTTT. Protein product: CASFDRVGSPLHF. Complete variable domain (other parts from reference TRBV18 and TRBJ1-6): NAGVMQNPRHLVRRRGQEARLRCSPMKGHSHVYWYRQLPEEGLKFMVYLQKENIIDESGMPKERFSAEFPKEGPSILRIQQVVRGDSAAYFCASFDRVGSPLHFGNGTRLTVT.

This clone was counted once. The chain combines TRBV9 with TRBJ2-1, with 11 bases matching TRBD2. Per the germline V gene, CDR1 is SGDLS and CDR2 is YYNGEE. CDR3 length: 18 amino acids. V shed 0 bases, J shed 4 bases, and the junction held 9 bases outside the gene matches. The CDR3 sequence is CASSVGASGGFLYNEQFF. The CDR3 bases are TGTGCCAGCAGCGTAGGGGCTAGCGGGGGGTTTCTGTACAATGAGCAGTTCTTC.

The CDR3 bases are TGCGCCAGCAGCTTAGCGGGGGGGCGACAAGAGACCCAGTACTTC. Amino acid sequence: CASSLAGGRQETQYF. V gene TRBV5-1 combines with J gene TRBJ2-5; 10 bases line up with TRBD2. The CDR3 has 15 amino acids. Looked up from germline, CDR1 is SGHRS and CDR2 is YFSETQ. V was clipped by 2 bases and J by 2 bases; unmatched bases: 3.

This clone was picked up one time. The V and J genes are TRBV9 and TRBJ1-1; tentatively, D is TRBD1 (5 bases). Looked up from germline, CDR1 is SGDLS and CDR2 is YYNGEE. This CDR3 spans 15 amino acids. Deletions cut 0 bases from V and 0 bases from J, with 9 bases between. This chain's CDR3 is CASSVGTFLNTEAFF. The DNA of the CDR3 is TGTGCCAGCAGCGTAGGGACATTTTTGAACACTGAAGCTTTCTTT.

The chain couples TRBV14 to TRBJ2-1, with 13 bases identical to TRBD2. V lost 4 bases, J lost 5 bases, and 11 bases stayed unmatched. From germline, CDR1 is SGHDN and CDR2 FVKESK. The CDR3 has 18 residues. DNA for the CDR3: TGTGCCAGCAGCCCCCGACTAGCGGGAGGCCAACTTAACAATGAGCAGTTCTTC. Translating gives CASSPRLAGGQLNNEQFF.

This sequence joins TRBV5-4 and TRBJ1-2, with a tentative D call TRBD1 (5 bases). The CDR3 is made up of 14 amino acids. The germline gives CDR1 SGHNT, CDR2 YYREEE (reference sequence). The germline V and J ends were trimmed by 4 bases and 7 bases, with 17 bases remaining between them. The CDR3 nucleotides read TGTGCCAGCAGCCCGGGCAGGGCGCTATCTGGCTACACCTTC. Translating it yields CASSPGRALSGYTF.

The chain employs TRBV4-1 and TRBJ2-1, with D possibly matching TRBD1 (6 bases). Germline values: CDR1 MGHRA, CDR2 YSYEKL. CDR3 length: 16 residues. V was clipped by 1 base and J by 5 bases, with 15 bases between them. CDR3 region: CASSQGTGFRDNEQFF. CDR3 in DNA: TGCGCCAGCAGCCAAGGTACAGGGTTTAGAGACAATGAGCAGTTCTTC.

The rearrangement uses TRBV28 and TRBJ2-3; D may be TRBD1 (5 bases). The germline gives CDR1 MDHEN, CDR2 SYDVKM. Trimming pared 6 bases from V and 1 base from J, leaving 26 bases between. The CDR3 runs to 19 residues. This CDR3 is CASSLSLTQGIRGTDTQYF. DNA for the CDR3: TGTGCCAGCAGCCTCTCCTTAACGCAGGGAATAAGAGGCACAGATACGCAGTATTTT.

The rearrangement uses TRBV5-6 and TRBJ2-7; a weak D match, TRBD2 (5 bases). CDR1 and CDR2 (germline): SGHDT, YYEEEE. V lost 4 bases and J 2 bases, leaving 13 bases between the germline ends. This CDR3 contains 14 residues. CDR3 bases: TGTGCCAGCAGCCTACTAGACACGACCTACGAGCAGTACTTC. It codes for CASSLLDTTYEQYF.

The CDR3 is CASSGGGPETQYF. The CDR3 DNA sequence: TGTGCCAGCAGTGGGGGGGGGCCGGAGACCCAGTACTTC. This chain uses TRBV28 with TRBJ2-5; TRBD2 might be the D (7 bases). The CDR3 runs 13 residues. CDR1 is MDHEN, CDR2 SYDVKM, per germline. V was trimmed by 5 bases and J by 5 bases, leaving 12 bases between them.

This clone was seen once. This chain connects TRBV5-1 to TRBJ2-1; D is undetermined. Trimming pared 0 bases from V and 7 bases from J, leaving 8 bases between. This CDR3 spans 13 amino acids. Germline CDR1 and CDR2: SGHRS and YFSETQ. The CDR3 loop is CASSLGSRNEQFF. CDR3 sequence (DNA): TGCGCCAGCAGCTTGGGCAGTAGGAATGAGCAGTTCTTC.

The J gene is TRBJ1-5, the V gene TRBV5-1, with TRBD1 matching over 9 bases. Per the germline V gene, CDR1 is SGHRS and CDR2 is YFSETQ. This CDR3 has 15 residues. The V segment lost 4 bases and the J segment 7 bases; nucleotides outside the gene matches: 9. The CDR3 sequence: CASSPGQGNGQPQHF. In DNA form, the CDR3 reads TGCGCCAGCAGCCCGGGACAGGGTAACGGACAGCCCCAGCATTTT.

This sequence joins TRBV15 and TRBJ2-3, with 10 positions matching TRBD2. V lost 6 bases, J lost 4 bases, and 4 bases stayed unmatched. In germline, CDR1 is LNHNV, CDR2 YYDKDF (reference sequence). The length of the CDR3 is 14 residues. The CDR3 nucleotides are TGTGCCACCAGTTCGGGACTAGCGCCAGATACGCAGTATTTT. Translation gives CATSSGLAPDTQYF.

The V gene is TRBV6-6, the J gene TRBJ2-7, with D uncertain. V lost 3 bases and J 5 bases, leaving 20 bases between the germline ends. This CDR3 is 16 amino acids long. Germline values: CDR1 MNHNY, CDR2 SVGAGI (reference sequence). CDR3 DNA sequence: TGTGCCAGCAGTTATCGATCGGCGTCGGGTTCCCACGAGCAGTACTTC. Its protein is CASSYRSASGSHEQYF.

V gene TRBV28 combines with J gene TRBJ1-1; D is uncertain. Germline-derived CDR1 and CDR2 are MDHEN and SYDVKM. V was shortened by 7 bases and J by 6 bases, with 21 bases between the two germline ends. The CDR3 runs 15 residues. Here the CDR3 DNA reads TGTGCCAGCATCCCTCTCCAGCTGGGTGTCGCTGAAGCTTTCTTT. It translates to CASIPLQLGVAEAFF.

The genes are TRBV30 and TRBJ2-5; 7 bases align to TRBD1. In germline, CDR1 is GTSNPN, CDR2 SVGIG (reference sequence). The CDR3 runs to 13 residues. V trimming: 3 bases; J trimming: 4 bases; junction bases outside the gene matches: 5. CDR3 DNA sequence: TGTGCCTGGAGCACAGGGGACCGAGAGACCCAGTACTTC. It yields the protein CAWSTGDRETQYF.

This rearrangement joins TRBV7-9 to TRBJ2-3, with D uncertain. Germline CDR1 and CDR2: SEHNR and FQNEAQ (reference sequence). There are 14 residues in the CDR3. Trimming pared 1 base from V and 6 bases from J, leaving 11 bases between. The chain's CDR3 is CASSLGSTVDTQYF. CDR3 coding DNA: TGTGCCAGCAGCTTAGGTTCGACCGTTGATACGCAGTATTTT.

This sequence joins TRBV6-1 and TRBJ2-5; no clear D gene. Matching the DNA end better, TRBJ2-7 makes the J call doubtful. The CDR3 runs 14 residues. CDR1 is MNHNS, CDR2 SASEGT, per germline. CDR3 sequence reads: CASSDRVLVYEQYF. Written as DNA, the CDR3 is TGTGCCAGCAGTGATCGGGTATTGGTCTACGAGCAGTACTTC.

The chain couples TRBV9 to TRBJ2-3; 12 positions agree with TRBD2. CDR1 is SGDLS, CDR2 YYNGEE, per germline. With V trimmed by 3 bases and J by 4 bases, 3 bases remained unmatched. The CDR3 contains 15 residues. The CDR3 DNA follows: TGTGCCAGCAGCGAACTAGCGGGGGGTCCAGATACGCAGTATTTT. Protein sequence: CASSELAGGPDTQYF.

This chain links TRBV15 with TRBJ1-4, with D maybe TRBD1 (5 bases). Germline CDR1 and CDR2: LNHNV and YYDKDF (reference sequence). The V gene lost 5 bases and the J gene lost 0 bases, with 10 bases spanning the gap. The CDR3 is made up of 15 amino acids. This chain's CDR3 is CATSHTRATNEKLFF. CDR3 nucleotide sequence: TGTGCCACCAGCCATACCAGGGCAACTAATGAAAAACTGTTTTTT.

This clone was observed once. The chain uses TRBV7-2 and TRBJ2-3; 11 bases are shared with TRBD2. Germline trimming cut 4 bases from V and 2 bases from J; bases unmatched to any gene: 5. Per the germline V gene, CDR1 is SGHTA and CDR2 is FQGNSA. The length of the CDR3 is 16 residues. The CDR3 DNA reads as TGTGCCAGCAGCTCCGGACTAGCGGGCACCACAGATACGCAGTATTTT. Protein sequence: CASSSGLAGTTDTQYF.

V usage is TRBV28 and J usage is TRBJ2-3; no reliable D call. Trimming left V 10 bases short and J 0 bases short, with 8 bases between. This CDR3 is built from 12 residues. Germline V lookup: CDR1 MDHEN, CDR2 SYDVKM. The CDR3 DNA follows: TGTGCCACGCAAACTAGCACAGATACGCAGTATTTT. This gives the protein CATQTSTDTQYF. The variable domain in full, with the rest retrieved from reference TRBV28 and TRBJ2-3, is DVKVTQSSRYLVKRTGEKVFLECVQDMDHENMFWYRQDPGLGLRLIYFSYDVKMKEKGDIPEGYSVSREKKERFSLILESASTNQTSMYLCATQTSTDTQYFGPGTRLTVL.

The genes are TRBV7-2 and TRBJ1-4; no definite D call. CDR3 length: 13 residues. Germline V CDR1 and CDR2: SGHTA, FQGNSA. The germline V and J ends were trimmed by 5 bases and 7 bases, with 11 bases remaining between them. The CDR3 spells CASSPGRIEKLFF. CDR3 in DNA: TGTGCCAGCAGCCCCGGACGGATTGAAAAACTGTTTTTT.

The CDR3: CASTPAGGAGETQYF. DNA of the CDR3: TGTGCCAGCACTCCAGCGGGGGGCGCGGGAGAGACCCAGTACTTC. The genes are TRBV25-1 and TRBJ2-5; 9 bases align to TRBD2. J was trimmed by 4 bases and V by 7 bases; bases with no gene match: 10. This CDR3 is built from 15 residues. Germline V gene data show CDR1 as MGHDK and CDR2 as SYGVNS.